This TCR beta chain was identified during a study of identical twins. Findings of the study overall: Excess twin sharing in beta out-of-frame sequences was weaker. Twin pairs' shared out-of-frame alpha sequences were enriched in low generation probability. Cord blood's abundant beta clonotypes had fewer insertions, unlike memory repertoires.

Template switching added a universal primer site; cDNA carried unique molecular identifiers. TCRdb processed the 5' RACE reads anew with MiXCR; each CDR3 protein has one entry. The data hold about 250,000 distinct CDR3 sequences, with approximately 8.3% observed a single time. Germline CDR1 LGHDT, CDR2 YNNKEL (reference sequence). The CDR3 spans 19 residues. As concerns this clonotype: Antigen unknown. The junction shows a germline mismatch at one end, possibly a read error.

Another study also made use of these data, one on yellow fever vaccine responses in identical twins.

The source material was CD8+ T cells sorted from blood. The V gene is TRBV3-1, the J gene TRBJ2-6, with 10 bases lining up with TRBD1. This receptor was identified in a woman aged 18-30 years in good health. CDR3 bases: TGTGCCTGCAGCCAAGATGGGACAGGGGCACACTCTGGGGCCAACGTCCTGACTTTC. This encodes CACSQDGTGAHSGANVLTF.